The subject of this entry is one T cell receptor beta chain. Treatment meaning: oral pan-JAK inhibitor, 5-10 mg twice daily. V gave up 8 bases and J gave up 6 bases, with 10 bases separating them. The CDR3 loop spans 11 amino acids. Germline V CDR1 and CDR2: LNHDA, SQIVND (reference sequence). Following RNA extraction, reverse transcription yielded cDNA that acted as the sequencing template. The assay was immunoSEQ multiplex PCR, and TCRdb's table has in-frame clones only and misses some. The sample holds more than 110,000 clones, 65% to 90% seen once. These data belong to a study of CD8+ T cells in alopecia areata. Background on the study: Severity was scored as percentage of affected scalp area in treated patients.

The chain joins TRBV19 to TRBJ1-1; weak D call: TRBD1 (5 bases). This sequence originates from a human donor with alopecia areata. This specimen was CD8+ T cells sorted from blood, taken at week 4, from a patient treated with tofacitinib. The DNA of the CDR3 is TGTGCCAGTGGACAAAGGGCTGAAGCTTTCTTT. Protein product: CASGQRAEAFF.